This entry lists 18 T cell receptor beta chains sequenced from one sample in a study of tumor and adjacent non-tumor tissue in lung cancer. The template was RNA from unsorted bulk tissue. This non-tumor lung sample came from over 3 cm beyond the tumor edge. Three rounds of nested PCR, following a modified ARM-PCR protocol, produced the TCRbeta library. TCRdb recomputed calls from the multiplex PCR reads with MiXCR, one row per CDR3 protein. This repertoire shows 60,000 to 90,000 distinct CDR3 sequences, around two thirds found once; its top ten account for 25% to 35%. The source material was distant non-tumor lung tissue. The receptor source for this set is a woman in her forties or fifties with non-small cell lung cancer.

Details on this clonotype: One junction end disagrees with the germline gene, perhaps due to a read error. The chain links TRBV11-3 to TRBJ2-1, with 8 bases matching TRBD2. The CDR3 is 17 residues long. The germline gives CDR1 SGHNT, CDR2 YENEEA. The DNA for the CDR3 is TGTGGCAGCGGCTTTAGCGGGACGGTCAGCTCCTACAATGAGCAGTTCTTC. This encodes CGSGFSGTVSSYNEQFF.

At least ten counts were recorded for this clonotype. The chain combines TRBV20-1 with TRBJ2-7; 10 nucleotides match TRBD1. Germline V gene lookup returns CDR1 DFQATT and CDR2 SNEGSKA (reference sequence). V trimming: 1 base; J trimming: 7 bases; junction bases outside the gene matches: 10. There are 15 residues in the CDR3. In DNA form, the CDR3 reads TGCAGTGCTAGAGTCCCCGGGACAGGGGTAGGGGAGCAGTACTTC. Its translation: CSARVPGTGVGEQYF.

Worth noting for this clonotype: Since a much larger clone is just one base distant, this may be a read error. The V and J genes are TRBV6-5 and TRBJ2-7; 9 bases match TRBD1. This CDR3 contains 16 residues. Germline CDR1 MNHEY, CDR2 SVGAGI. For the CDR3, the DNA is TGTGCCAGCAGTTACCTATCGGACAGGGGATCCTACGAGCATTACTTC. The encoded protein is CASSYLSDRGSYEHYF.

About this clonotype: A much more abundant neighbour one base away suggests this may be a read error. V usage is TRBV20-1 and J usage is TRBJ1-4; a possible D gene is TRBD1 (5 bases). V lost 6 bases and J lost 7, with 15 bases in between. CDR1 DFQATT and CDR2 SNEGSKA come from the germline V gene (reference sequence). This CDR3 contains 13 residues. The CDR3 region has the DNA TGCAGTGCCATGGTCGGGGGGACTGAAAAACTGTTTTTT. Amino acids: CSAMVGGTEKLFF.

A word on this clonotype: A junction boundary mismatches the germline segment, possibly from a read error. The chain links TRBV20-1 to TRBJ1-1, with 8 bases lining up with TRBD1. This CDR3 comprises 14 residues. Per germline, CDR1 DFQATT and CDR2 SNEGSKA (reference sequence). CDR3 nucleotide sequence: TGCATTGCTAGCCCATGGACAGGGAACACTGAAGTTTTCTTT. Translation: CIASPWTGNTEVFF.

Concerning this clonotype itself: The conserved closing phenylalanine or tryptophan is absent in this CDR3, likely reflecting a read error. The chain has TRBV11-2 and TRBJ2-3, with TRBD2 matching over 7 bases. The CDR3 is 17 residues long. CDR1 SGHAT and CDR2 FQNNGV come from the germline V gene. The V segment lost 6 bases and the J segment 4 bases; nucleotides outside the gene matches: 16. This chain's CDR3 is CASSLAPGLPTSDTQYV. The CDR3 nucleotides are TGTGCCAGCAGTCTCGCCCCGGGACTACCAACCTCAGATACGCAGTATGTT.

This clonotype was seen a single time. A read error may produce the germline difference seen at one junction end. J is TRBJ1-2 and V is TRBV29-1; 7 nucleotides agree with TRBD1. CDR3 length: 13 amino acids. The germline V gene encodes CDR1 SQVTM and CDR2 ANQGSEA. The CDR3 region is CSAGDREGNGYTF. CDR3 DNA: TGCAGCGCGGGCGACAGGGAAGGCAATGGCTACACTTTC. Looking up the rest from reference TRBV29-1 and TRBJ1-2 gives the full variable domain: SAVISQKPSRDICQRGTSLTIQCQVDSQVTMMFWYRQQPGQSLTLIATANQGSEATYESGFVIDKFPISRPNLTFSTLTVSNMSPEDSSIYLCSAGDREGNGYTFGSGTRLTVV.

The gene calls are TRBV5-4 and TRBJ2-2; 7 positions match TRBD2. V was pared by 4 bases and J by 9 bases, with 12 bases of the junction left unmatched. Looked up from germline, CDR1 is SGHNT and CDR2 is YYREEE (reference sequence). The CDR3 sequence is 15 residues long. CDR3 in amino acids: CASSPSGRNTRELFF. CDR3 nucleotide sequence: TGTGCCAGCAGCCCTAGCGGTAGAAATACCAGGGAGCTGTTTTTT. Full variable domain (outside the CDR3, taken from reference TRBV5-4 and TRBJ2-2): ETGVTQSPTHLIKTRGQQVTLRCSSQSGHNTVSWYQQALGQGPQFIFQYYREEENGRGNFPPRFSGLQFPNYSSELNVNALELDDSALYLCASSPSGRNTRELFFGEGSRLTVL.

Comment on this clonotype: Sequence at one end of the junction differs from germline and may be a read error. The chain combines TRBV11-3 with TRBJ2-1; D might be TRBD2 (5 bases). Per the germline V gene, CDR1 is SGHNT and CDR2 is YENEEA. This CDR3 comprises 13 residues. CDR3 nucleotide sequence: TGTGTCAGCAGCTTAGAACTAGACGAAGAGCAGCTATTC. Translation gives CVSSLELDEEQLF. Combining the CDR3 with reference TRBV11-3 and TRBJ2-1 gives the whole variable domain EAGVVQSPRYKIIEKKQPVAFWCNPISGHNTLYWYLQNLGQGPELLIRYENEEAVDDSQLPKDRFSAERLKGVDSTLKIQPAELGDSAVYLCVSSLELDEEQLFGPGTRLTVL.

This clonotype was detected ten times or more. The rearrangement links TRBV20-1 to TRBJ1-1; possibly TRBD1 for D (5 bases). V lost 0 bases and J 1 base, leaving 9 bases between the germline ends. Germline assignment: CDR1 DFQATT and CDR2 SNEGSKA (reference sequence). This CDR3 comprises 14 residues. CDR3 region: CSARDLGQNTEAFF. Written as DNA, the CDR3 is TGCAGTGCTAGAGATTTGGGGCAGAACACTGAAGCTTTCTTT.

Comments on this clonotype: This may arise from a read error, as a much more abundant clone is one base away. This sequence joins TRBV12-3 or TRBV12-4 and TRBJ1-5; maybe TRBD1 (5 bases). The end of the DNA aligns better with TRBJ2-3, so the J call may be wrong. The CDR3 runs to 13 residues. CDR3 DNA sequence: TGTGCCAGCAGTTTAAGGGGTGGTCAGCCCCAGTATTTT. Its translation: CASSLRGGQPQYF.

Points on this clonotype: The germline gene is not matched at one end of the junction; a read error may be the cause. The gene calls are TRBV6-2 or TRBV6-3 and TRBJ2-3, with 9 nucleotides matching TRBD2. This CDR3 is 15 amino acids long. Germline V lookup: CDR1 MNHEY, CDR2 SVGEGT. CDR3 protein: CANSTLSGGTDTHYF. In DNA, the CDR3 is TGTGCCAATAGTACCCTTAGCGGGGGCACAGATACGCATTATTTT.

The rearrangement joins TRBV6-6 to TRBJ1-2, with 8 positions matching TRBD1. CDR1 is MNHNY, CDR2 SVGAGI, per germline (reference sequence). The J segment lost 4 bases and the V segment lost 0 bases, leaving 7 bases of the junction unmatched. The CDR3 runs to 16 residues. DNA of the CDR3: TGTGCCAGCAGTTACTCACCACAGGGGGGACCCTATGGCTACACCTTC. Amino acid sequence: CASSYSPQGGPYGYTF.

In the case of this clonotype: This clone may be a read error of a much larger clone one base away. The genes are TRBV29-1 and TRBJ2-1; D gene uncertain. CDR1 SQVTM and CDR2 ANQGSEA come from the germline V gene. The CDR3 runs 13 residues. The CDR3 spells CCVALQSLNEQFF. The CDR3 DNA reads TGCTGCGTTGCCTTACAATCCTTGAATGAGCAGTTCTTC.

Concerning this clonotype: It may be a read error: a sequence one base away is much more abundant. The chain uses TRBV29-1 and TRBJ2-2; TRBD2 agrees at 11 bases. Germline values: CDR1 SQVTM, CDR2 ANQGSEA. The CDR3 has 15 amino acids. The CDR3 region is CSVETSGSGTGELLF. The CDR3, as DNA: TGCAGCGTTGAAACTAGCGGGAGTGGCACCGGGGAGCTGTTATTT.

The table lists this clonotype with many counts. The chain couples TRBV7-8 to TRBJ2-6, with 9 bases that match TRBD1. The CDR3 extends over 17 amino acids. Germline V lookup: CDR1 SGHVS, CDR2 FQNEAQ. Trimming took 4 bases from V and 4 from J; bases not matched to a gene: 8. As DNA, the CDR3 is TGTGCCAGCAGCTCCCCGGGACAGGGATCCGGGGCCAACGTCCTGACTTTC. This codes for CASSSPGQGSGANVLTF. The whole variable domain, remainder taken from reference TRBV7-8 and TRBJ2-6, is GAGVSQSPRYKVAKRGQDVALRCDPISGHVSLFWYQQALGQGPEFLTYFQNEAQLDKSGLPSDRFFAERPEGSVSTLKIQRTQQEDSAVYLCASSSPGQGSGANVLTFGAGSRLTVL.

On this clonotype itself: A much larger clone differs by one base, so this may be a read error. A read error is likely, as this CDR3 ends without the conserved phenylalanine or tryptophan. The chain joins TRBV28 to TRBJ2-2; no definite D call. V lost 1 base to trimming and J lost 3 bases, with 3 bases between them. This CDR3 spans 13 amino acids. Looked up from germline, CDR1 is MDHEN and CDR2 is SYDVKM. The CDR3 loop is CASSLSDTGELFY. CDR3 DNA sequence: TGTGCCAGCAGTTTATCGGACACCGGGGAGCTGTTTTAT.

As regards this clonotype: The junction shows a germline mismatch at one end, possibly a read error. CDR3 sequence (DNA): TGTACCAGTGATCAGGGGAACACCGGGGAGCTGTTTTTT. This codes for CTSDQGNTGELFF. The V call is TRBV11-2, the J call TRBJ2-2, with D perhaps TRBD1 (5 bases). This CDR3 is 13 amino acids long. Germline-derived CDR1 and CDR2 are SGHAT and FQNNGV.